This TCR beta chain emerged from a study of cytomegalovirus exposure and HLA in healthy donors. This CDR3 is built from 18 residues. The germline V gene encodes CDR1 PRHDT and CDR2 FYEKMQ (reference sequence). The V gene end was trimmed by 3 bases and the J gene end by 1 base; junction bases not matched to a gene: 10. Researchers ran the PCR with 60 Vbeta and 13 Jbeta primers. This table comes from immunoSEQ multiplex PCR, and its TCRdb copy is limited to in-frame clones, with some not included. Seen here are roughly 100,000 clones, 60% to 85% observed once, and the top ten hold roughly 1.2%. The rearrangement links TRBV13 to TRBJ1-3, with 9 nucleotides matching TRBD1. This receptor was identified in a man aged 35-49 years in good health and CMV-seronegative. Sequencing input: PBMCs. CDR3: CASSFRQGVPSSGNTIYF. CDR3 bases: TGTGCCAGCAGCTTTCGACAGGGGGTGCCCTCATCTGGAAACACCATATATTTT. Combining the CDR3 with reference TRBV13 and TRBJ1-3 gives the whole variable domain AAGVIQSPRHLIKEKRETATLKCYPIPRHDTVYWYQQGPGQDPQFLISFYEKMQSDKGSIPDRFSAQQFSDYHSELNMSSLELGDSALYFCASSFRQGVPSSGNTIYFGEGSWLTVV.